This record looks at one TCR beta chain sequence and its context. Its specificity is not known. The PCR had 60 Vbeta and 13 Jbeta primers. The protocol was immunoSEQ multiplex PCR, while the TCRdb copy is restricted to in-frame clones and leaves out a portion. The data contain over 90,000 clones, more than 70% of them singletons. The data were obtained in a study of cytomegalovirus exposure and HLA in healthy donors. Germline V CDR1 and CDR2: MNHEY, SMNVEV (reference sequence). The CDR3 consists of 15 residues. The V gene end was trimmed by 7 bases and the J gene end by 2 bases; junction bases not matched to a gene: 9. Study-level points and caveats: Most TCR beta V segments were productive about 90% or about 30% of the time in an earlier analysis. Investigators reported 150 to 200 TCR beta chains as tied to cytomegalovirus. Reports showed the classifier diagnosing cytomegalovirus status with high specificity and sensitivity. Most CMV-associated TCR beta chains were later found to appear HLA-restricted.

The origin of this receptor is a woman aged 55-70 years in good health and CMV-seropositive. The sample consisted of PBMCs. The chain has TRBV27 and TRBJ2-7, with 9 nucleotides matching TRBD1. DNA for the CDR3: TGTGCCAGCAAGGCCGGGACAGGGATAACCTACGAGCAGTACTTC. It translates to CASKAGTGITYEQYF.